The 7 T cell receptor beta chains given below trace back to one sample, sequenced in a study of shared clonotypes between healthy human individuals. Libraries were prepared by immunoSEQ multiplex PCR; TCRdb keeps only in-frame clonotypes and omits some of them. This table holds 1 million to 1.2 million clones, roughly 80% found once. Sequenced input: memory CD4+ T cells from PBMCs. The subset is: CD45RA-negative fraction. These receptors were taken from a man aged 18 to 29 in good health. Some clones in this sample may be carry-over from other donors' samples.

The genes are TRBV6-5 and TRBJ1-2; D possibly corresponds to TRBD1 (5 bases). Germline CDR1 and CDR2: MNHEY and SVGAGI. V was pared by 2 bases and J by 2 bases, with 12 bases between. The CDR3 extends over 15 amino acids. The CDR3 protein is CASSYRAGSNYGYTF. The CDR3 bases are TGTGCCAGCAGTTACAGAGCAGGGTCCAACTATGGCTACACCTTC.

The CDR3 reads CASSTERDQPQHF. As DNA, the CDR3 is TGCGCCAGCAGCACTGAGAGGGATCAGCCCCAGCATTTT. This chain links TRBV5-1 with TRBJ1-5, with D hard to call. The CDR3 is 13 residues long. Looked up from germline, CDR1 is SGHRS and CDR2 is YFSETQ. The ends were cut back, 4 bases at V and 5 bases at J, with 10 bases in the middle.

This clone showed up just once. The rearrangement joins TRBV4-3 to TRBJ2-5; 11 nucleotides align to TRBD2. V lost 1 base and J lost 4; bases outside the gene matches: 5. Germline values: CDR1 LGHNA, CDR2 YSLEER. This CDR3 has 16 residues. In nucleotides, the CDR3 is TGCGCCAGCAGCCAAGGGTTCGGACTAGCGGGAGAGACCCAGTACTTC. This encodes CASSQGFGLAGETQYF.

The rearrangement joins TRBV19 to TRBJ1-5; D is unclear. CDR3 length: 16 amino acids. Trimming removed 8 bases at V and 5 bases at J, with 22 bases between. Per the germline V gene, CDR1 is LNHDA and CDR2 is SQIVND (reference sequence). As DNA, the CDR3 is TGTGCCAGTGCTCCCGTGGGCGAGGGTAATCATCAGCCCCAGCATTTT. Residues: CASAPVGEGNHQPQHF.

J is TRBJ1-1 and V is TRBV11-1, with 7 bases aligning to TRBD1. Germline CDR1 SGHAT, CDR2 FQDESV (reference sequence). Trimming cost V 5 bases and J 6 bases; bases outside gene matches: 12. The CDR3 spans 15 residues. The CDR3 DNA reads TGTGCCAGCAGCCCTTACAGGGGAAGATTCCCTGAAGCTTTCTTT. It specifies CASSPYRGRFPEAFF.

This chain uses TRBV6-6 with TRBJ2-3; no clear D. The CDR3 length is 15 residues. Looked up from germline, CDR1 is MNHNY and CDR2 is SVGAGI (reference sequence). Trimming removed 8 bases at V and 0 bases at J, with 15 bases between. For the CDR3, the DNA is TGTGCCAGCCAGAGGATGGTACTGAGCACAGATACGCAGTATTTT. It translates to CASQRMVLSTDTQYF.

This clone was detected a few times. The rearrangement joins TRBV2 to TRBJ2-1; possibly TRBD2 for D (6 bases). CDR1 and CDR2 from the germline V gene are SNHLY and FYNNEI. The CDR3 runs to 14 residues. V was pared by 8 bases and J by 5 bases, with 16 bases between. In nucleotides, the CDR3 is TGTGCCAGCCAATATGCGGGAAACAACAATGAGCAGTTCTTC. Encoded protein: CASQYAGNNNEQFF.